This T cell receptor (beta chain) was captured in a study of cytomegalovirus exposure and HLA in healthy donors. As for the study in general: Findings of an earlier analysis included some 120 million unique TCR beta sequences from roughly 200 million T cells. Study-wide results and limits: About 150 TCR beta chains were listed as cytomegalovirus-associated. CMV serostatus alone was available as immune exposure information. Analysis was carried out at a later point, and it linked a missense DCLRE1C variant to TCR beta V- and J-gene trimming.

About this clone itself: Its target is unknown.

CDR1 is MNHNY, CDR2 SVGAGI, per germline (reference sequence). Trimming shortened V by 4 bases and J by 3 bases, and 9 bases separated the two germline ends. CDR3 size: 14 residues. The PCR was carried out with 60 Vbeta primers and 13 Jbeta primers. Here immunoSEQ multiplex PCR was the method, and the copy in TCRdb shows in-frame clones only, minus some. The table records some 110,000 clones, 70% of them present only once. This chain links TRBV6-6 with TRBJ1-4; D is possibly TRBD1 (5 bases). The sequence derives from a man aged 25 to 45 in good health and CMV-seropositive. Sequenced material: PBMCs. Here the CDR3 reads CASSLEGSNEKLFF. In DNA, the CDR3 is TGTGCCAGCAGTTTGGAGGGGTCTAATGAAAAACTGTTTTTT.